This T cell receptor beta chain was recovered during a study of blood T cell repertoires in COVID-19. There are 15 residues in the CDR3. V gave up 1 base and J gave up 8 bases, with 16 bases separating them. Germline CDR1 reads KGHDR; CDR2 reads SFDVKD. Measured with immunoSEQ multiplex PCR; TCRdb has only the in-frame clones, and not every one. Of about 100,000 clones in the sample, around 90% were seen once. The sequence was collected from a woman between 55 and 75 years old with acute or convalescent COVID-19. What was sequenced was peripheral blood. The chain links TRBV24-1 to TRBJ1-2, with D unresolved. CDR3 residues: CATSDFSSGTGGYTF. CDR3 DNA: TGTGCCACCAGTGATTTCTCCAGCGGCACGGGCGGCTACACCTTC.